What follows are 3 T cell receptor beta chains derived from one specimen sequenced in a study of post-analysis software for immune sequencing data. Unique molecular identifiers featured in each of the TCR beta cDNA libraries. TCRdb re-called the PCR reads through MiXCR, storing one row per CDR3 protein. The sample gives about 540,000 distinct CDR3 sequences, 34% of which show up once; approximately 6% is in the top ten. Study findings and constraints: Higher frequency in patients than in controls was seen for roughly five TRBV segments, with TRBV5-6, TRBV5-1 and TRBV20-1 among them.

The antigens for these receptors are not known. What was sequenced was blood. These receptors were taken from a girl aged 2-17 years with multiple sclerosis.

The CDR3 protein is CSVAAGPFVYEQYF. The CDR3 nucleotides read TGCAGTGTCGCCGCAGGTCCTTTTGTCTACGAGCAGTACTTC. The chain recombines TRBV20-1 with TRBJ2-4; the D is unclear. Judging by the DNA end, TRBJ2-7 fits better; the J call may be wrong. Germline V gene lookup returns CDR1 DFQATT and CDR2 SNEGSKA (reference sequence). CDR3 length: 14 residues.

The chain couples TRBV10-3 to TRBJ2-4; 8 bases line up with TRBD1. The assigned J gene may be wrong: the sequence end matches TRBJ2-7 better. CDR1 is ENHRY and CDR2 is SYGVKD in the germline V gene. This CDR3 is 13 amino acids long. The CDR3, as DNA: TGTGCCATCGCCGGGACAGGCCCATACGAGCAGTACTTC. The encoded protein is CAIAGTGPYEQYF.

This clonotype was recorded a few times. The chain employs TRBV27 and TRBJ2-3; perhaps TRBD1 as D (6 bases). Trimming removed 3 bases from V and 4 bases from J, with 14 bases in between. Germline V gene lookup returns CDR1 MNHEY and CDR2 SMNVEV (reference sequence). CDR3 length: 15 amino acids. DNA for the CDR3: TGTGCCAGCAGTTTCTTCGGTTCAGGGGCAGATACGCAGTATTTT. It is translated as CASSFFGSGADTQYF.